Following are 12 T cell receptor beta chains from one sample sequenced in a study of blood T cell repertoires in COVID-19. Sequenced by immunoSEQ multiplex PCR; TCRdb stores in-frame clones only, minus some. This sample has about 240,000 clones, with 80% to 90% found just once. Material for sequencing was PBMCs or T cells enriched from blood (not recorded which). These receptors all come from a woman aged 25 to 39 with acute COVID-19.

The chain employs TRBV6-2 or TRBV6-3 and TRBJ1-5; TRBD1 aligns across 7 bases. Germline trimming cut 6 bases from V and 5 bases from J; bases unmatched to any gene: 7. The CDR3 totals 14 residues. In germline, CDR1 is MNHEY, CDR2 SVGEGT. The CDR3 is CASSPRGPDQPQHF. The CDR3 DNA is TGTGCCAGCAGCCCAAGGGGGCCTGATCAGCCCCAGCATTTT.

J is TRBJ2-4 and V is TRBV5-5, with D unclear. CDR3 length: 14 amino acids. The germline V gene encodes CDR1 SGHKS and CDR2 YYEKEE (reference sequence). V was cut by 0 bases and J by 5 bases, with 9 bases left in between. The CDR3 coding sequence is TGTGCCAGCAGCTTGGAACAAAACCAAAACATTCAGTACTTC. Protein: CASSLEQNQNIQYF.

J is TRBJ1-2 and V is TRBV10-3; TRBD1 aligns across 10 bases. The trim removed 2 bases at V and 4 bases at J, leaving 1 base unmatched. Germline V gene sequence: CDR1 ENHRY, CDR2 SYGVKD. The CDR3 is 14 residues long. For the CDR3, the DNA is TGTGCCATCAGTGAGAGGACAGGGGGCTATGGCTACACCTTC. Encoded protein: CAISERTGGYGYTF.

The chain uses TRBV12-3 or TRBV12-4 and TRBJ1-2, with D unclear. The CDR3 has 13 amino acids. The V gene lost 6 bases and the J gene lost 6 bases, with 14 bases spanning the gap. As DNA, the CDR3 is TGTGCCAGCAGCCTCAGGATGTTTCATGGCTACACCTTC. Amino acids: CASSLRMFHGYTF.

The sample holds a few counts of this clone. The rearrangement links TRBV7-9 to TRBJ2-1; 8 nucleotides match TRBD1. V lost 5 bases, J lost 0 bases, and 15 bases stayed unmatched. CDR1 and CDR2 (germline): SEHNR, FQNEAQ (reference sequence). This CDR3 is built from 19 residues. The CDR3 region is CASSPPAGGRGGSYNEQFF. CDR3 DNA sequence: TGTGCCAGCAGCCCCCCGGCAGGGGGCCGTGGTGGCTCCTACAATGAGCAGTTCTTC. Using reference TRBV7-9 and TRBJ2-1 for the parts outside the CDR3, the full variable domain is DTGVSQNPRHKITKRGQNVTFRCDPISEHNRLYWYRQTLGQGPEFLTYFQNEAQLEKSRLLSDRFSAERPKGSFSTLEIQRTEQGDSAMYLCASSPPAGGRGGSYNEQFFGPGTRLTVL.

This chain links TRBV7-6 with TRBJ2-2, with D maybe TRBD1 (7 bases). The V end was cut by 1 base, the J end by 5 bases, with 11 bases between. Germline V gives CDR1 SGHVS, CDR2 FNYEAQ. The CDR3 loop spans 15 amino acids. CDR3 protein: CASSLGQGGTGELFF. The CDR3 DNA reads TGTGCCAGCAGCTTAGGCCAGGGGGGAACCGGGGAGCTGTTTTTT.

This clone turned up a few times. The J gene is TRBJ2-3, the V gene TRBV2; possibly TRBD2 for D (7 bases). The CDR3 is 15 residues long. Germline CDR1 reads SNHLY; CDR2 reads FYNNEI. V was cut by 6 bases and J by 4 bases, with 17 bases left in between. The CDR3 DNA sequence: TGTGCCAGCAGCGCGGGACGGGGGGCCTCAGATACGCAGTATTTT. Encoded protein: CASSAGRGASDTQYF.

CDR3 DNA: TGCGCCAGCAGCCAAGATTCCCAGAGAGGCTATGGCTACACCTTC. This sequence encodes CASSQDSQRGYGYTF. V and J are TRBV4-3 and TRBJ1-2, with D unresolved. From germline, CDR1 is LGHNA and CDR2 YSLEER. The V and J ends lost 0 bases and 4 bases respectively, with 12 bases between them. The CDR3 length is 15 residues.

This chain joins TRBV5-8 and TRBJ1-5, with 8 positions matching TRBD1. From germline, CDR1 is SGHTS and CDR2 YDEGEE. CDR3 length equals 14 residues. J lost 6 bases, V lost 3 bases, and 5 bases had no gene match. CDR3 in DNA: TGTGCCAGCAGCTCGGACAGGGATGGTCAGCCCCAGCATTTT. Residues: CASSSDRDGQPQHF.

V usage is TRBV5-5 and J usage is TRBJ2-5; D might be TRBD2 (6 bases). The ends were cut back, 6 bases at V and 2 bases at J, with 11 bases in the middle. Germline V lookup: CDR1 SGHKS, CDR2 YYEKEE (reference sequence). This CDR3 has 13 residues. CDR3 nucleotides: TGTGCCAGCACCATTGCGGGGCAAGAGACCCAGTACTTC. It translates to CASTIAGQETQYF.

V and J are TRBV28 and TRBJ1-2; the D is unclear. Deletions cut 5 bases from V and 1 base from J, with 14 bases between. Germline values: CDR1 MDHEN, CDR2 SYDVKM. CDR3 size: 15 residues. The CDR3 is CASSITASFNYGYTF. For the CDR3, the DNA is TGTGCCAGCAGTATTACAGCCTCCTTTAACTATGGCTACACCTTC.

This CDR3 is CASRATGDNYGYTF. In DNA, the CDR3 is TGTGCCAGCAGAGCAACAGGGGATAACTATGGCTACACCTTC. V gene TRBV2 combines with J gene TRBJ1-2; 7 nucleotides line up with TRBD1. CDR1 is SNHLY, CDR2 FYNNEI, per germline. The CDR3 extends over 14 amino acids. V shed 6 bases, J shed 1 base, and the junction held 5 bases outside the gene matches. Full variable domain (remainder filled in from reference TRBV2 and TRBJ1-2): EPEVTQTPSHQVTQMGQEVILRCVPISNHLYFYWYRQILGQKVEFLVSFYNNEISEKSEIFDDQFSVERPDGSNFTLKIRSTKLEDSAMYFCASRATGDNYGYTFGSGTRLTVV.